Below, 11 T cell receptor beta chains from the same sample are listed, as sequenced in a study of Ad26.COV2.S vaccination and SARS-CoV-2 variants. TCRdb keeps only in-frame clones here, not all; method: immunoSEQ multiplex PCR. Here the sample spans 330,000 or so clones, around 90% being singletons. Treatment in this sample: approximately 18 received Ad26.COV2.S at low or high dose, single or two shots; 5 received placebo; per-sample allocation not given. After the first vaccine or placebo injection, samples were drawn on day 63. Specimen: peripheral blood, collected in a trial of Ad26.COV2.S vaccine versus placebo. These receptors originate from a person between 18 and 59 years old who received the Ad26.COV2.S COVID-19 vaccine or a placebo.

This chain's CDR3 is CASSSGQNGEAFF. CDR3 bases: TGTGCCAGCAGCTCTGGACAGAACGGTGAAGCTTTCTTT. The chain has TRBV7-2 and TRBJ1-1; D possibly corresponds to TRBD1 (6 bases). The V end was cut by 4 bases, the J end by 7 bases, with 13 bases between. The CDR3 is made up of 13 amino acids. Germline assignment: CDR1 SGHTA and CDR2 FQGNSA.

The chain links TRBV5-4 to TRBJ2-1; possible D gene TRBD2, 6 bases. This CDR3 is built from 13 residues. V lost 5 bases, J lost 9 bases, and 15 bases lay in between. CDR1 and CDR2 from the germline V gene are SGHNT and YYREEE (reference sequence). For the CDR3, the DNA is TGTGCCAGCAGGCGTCCGGGACTGAGTGAGCAGTTCTTC. It is translated as CASRRPGLSEQFF.

The chain has TRBV2 and TRBJ1-2; no clear D. The germline V and J ends were trimmed by 1 base and 8 bases, with 8 bases remaining between them. The CDR3 spans 12 residues. Looked up from germline, CDR1 is SNHLY and CDR2 is FYNNEI. CDR3 DNA sequence: TGTGCCAGCAGTGAAGAGGAGTTCGGCTACACCTTC. Its protein product is CASSEEEFGYTF.

V and J are TRBV11-2 and TRBJ2-3; TRBD2 aligns across 10 bases. CDR1 and CDR2 (germline): SGHAT, FQNNGV. Unmatched junction bases numbered 8, after V lost 2 bases and J lost 0 bases. This CDR3 is 18 amino acids long. The CDR3 bases are TGTGCCAGCAGCTTACTGAGGACTAGCGGAGCTAGCACAGATACGCAGTATTTT. Translating it yields CASSLLRTSGASTDTQYF.

Remarks on this clone: The junction departs from germline at one end; a sequencing error may be responsible. The genes are TRBV9 and TRBJ2-3; 8 bases align to TRBD2. The CDR3 totals 17 residues. Germline CDR1 reads SGDLS; CDR2 reads YYNGEE. DNA of the CDR3: TGTGCCCGCAGCCGACTTTCCACGGGGGGGGTGGCAGATACGCAGTATTTT. It specifies CARSRLSTGGVADTQYF.

The chain employs TRBV27 and TRBJ2-5; TRBD1 might be the D (6 bases). The V and J ends lost 10 bases and 5 bases respectively, with 17 bases between them. CDR1 and CDR2 (germline): MNHEY, SMNVEV (reference sequence). This CDR3 spans 13 amino acids. CDR3 DNA: TGTGCCACCCTGGACAGCCTTGCCGAGACCCAGTACTTC. Amino acid sequence: CATLDSLAETQYF.

The genes are TRBV30 and TRBJ1-1, with D unresolved. V lost 1 base and J lost 0, with 6 bases in between. The germline gives CDR1 GTSNPN, CDR2 SVGIG (reference sequence). This CDR3 is built from 13 residues. DNA for the CDR3: TGTGCCTGGAGTGGGTCATTGAACACTGAAGCTTTCTTT. Translating it yields CAWSGSLNTEAFF. Together with reference TRBV30 and TRBJ1-1, the CDR3 gives the full variable domain: SQTIHQWPATLVQPVGSPLSLECTVEGTSNPNLYWYRQAAGRGLQLLFYSVGIGQISSEVPQNLSASRPQDRQFILSSKKLLLSDSGFYLCAWSGSLNTEAFFGQGTRLTVV.

The V gene is TRBV7-2, the J gene TRBJ2-1; TRBD1 agrees at 7 bases. The J segment lost 4 bases and the V segment lost 2 bases, leaving 5 bases of the junction unmatched. Germline V gene sequence: CDR1 SGHTA, CDR2 FQGNSA. This CDR3 comprises 15 residues. The CDR3 sequence: CASSLLGQTYNEQFF. CDR3 DNA: TGTGCCAGCAGCTTATTGGGACAGACGTACAATGAGCAGTTCTTC. Using reference TRBV7-2 and TRBJ2-1 for the parts outside the CDR3, the full variable domain is GAGVSQSPSNKVTEKGKDVELRCDPISGHTALYWYRQSLGQGLEFLIYFQGNSAPDKSGLPSDRFSAERTGGSVSTLTIQRTQQEDSAVYLCASSLLGQTYNEQFFGPGTRLTVL.

The chain couples TRBV4-3 to TRBJ2-7, with 10 bases that match TRBD2. V lost 0 bases, J lost 3 bases, and 5 bases stayed unmatched. CDR1 is LGHNA and CDR2 is YSLEER in the germline V gene. This CDR3 region has 16 residues. The CDR3 spells CASSQDLASGGYEQYF. In nucleotides, the CDR3 is TGCGCCAGCAGCCAAGATTTAGCTAGCGGGGGCTACGAGCAGTACTTC.

The chain is built from TRBV7-2 and TRBJ1-1; D gene ambiguous. V dropped 1 base and J dropped 8 bases, with 17 bases sitting between them. The CDR3 contains 15 residues. CDR1 and CDR2 (germline): SGHTA, FQGNSA. DNA for the CDR3: TGTGCCAGCAGCTTAGTGGTCCCGCAACATATCGAAGCTTTCTTT. This translates into CASSLVVPQHIEAFF.

This sequence joins TRBV7-2 and TRBJ1-5; 7 nucleotides agree with TRBD1. Germline CDR1 and CDR2: SGHTA and FQGNSA. CDR3 length equals 14 residues. Trimming removed 4 bases from V and 3 bases from J; junction bases left unmatched: 3. The CDR3 region is CASSSQGINQPQHF. The CDR3 nucleotides are TGTGCCAGCAGCTCACAGGGGATCAATCAGCCCCAGCATTTT.